This TCR beta chain is from a study of cytomegalovirus exposure and HLA in healthy donors. This CDR3 spans 17 amino acids. Germline V lookup: CDR1 KGHSH, CDR2 LQKENI. V trimming: 4 bases; J trimming: 5 bases; junction bases outside the gene matches: 14. PCR involved 60 Vbeta and 13 Jbeta primers. Generated by immunoSEQ multiplex PCR, the TCRdb table keeps only in-frame clones and is missing some. The sample consists of around 180,000 clones, around nine tenths of them appearing once. About this clone: The antigen is unknown.

Study-wide points: In vitro confirmation showed three CMV-associated chains to be CMV antigen specific. In all likelihood, a cluster of highly shared sequence variants was a sequencing artifact. A missense variant in DCLRE1C was later tied to TCR beta V- and J-gene trimming.

The chain carries TRBV18 and TRBJ2-3; 8 bases match TRBD1. This sequence originates from a woman aged 18 to 35 in good health and CMV-seronegative. The sample was PBMCs. CDR3 nucleotide sequence: TGTGCCAGCTCACTGCTCATACCGGGACAGGTAGAAGATACGCAGTATTTT. This encodes CASSLLIPGQVEDTQYF.